The T cell receptor (beta chain) described here comes from a study of metastatic and nonmetastatic thyroid tumors. Study overall: Across peripheral blood and tumor or nodule tissue samples taken from malignant and benign thyroid patients, the repertoires were compared with one another.

Prior to thyroid surgery, none of the patients had received any treatment. By share, this clone ranks as medium-sized. TCRdb reanalyzed the PCR reads with MiXCR. The sample contains roughly 13,000 clones, roughly a quarter of which appear only once. Material: blood. This clonotype was sampled from a female donor with papillary thyroid cancer or a benign thyroid nodule (not recorded which). Some clones in this sample may be carry-over from other donors' samples.

The CDR3 coding sequence is TGTGCCAGTAGTCCCGGGACTAGCGCGAATACGCAGTATTTT. It encodes CASSPGTSANTQYF. This chain connects TRBV19 to TRBJ2-3; 10 bases align to TRBD2. V gave up 5 bases and J gave up 7 bases; unmatched junction bases: 6. The germline CDR1 and CDR2 sequences are LNHDA and SQIVND (reference sequence). CDR3 length equals 14 residues.